This TCR beta chain was obtained from a study of human T cells and chemical hapten exposure. Study-wide context: Minor volume differences among pooled libraries chiefly drove per-sample TCR yield variation.

Specified time point: pre-sensitization, week 0. The treatment denotes: therapeutic diphenylcyclopropenone sensitization with weekly scalp DPC. This clonotype was found a few times. Its specificity is not known. Whole-study results and caveats: PT1 expanded TCR counts and patch test score were linked, and their correlation was positive.

TCRdb processed the RACE reads anew with MiXCR; each CDR3 protein has one entry. The repertoire holds under 200,000 distinct CDR3 sequences, with roughly 30% as singletons. V was clipped by 5 bases and J by 5 bases; unmatched bases: 3. This CDR3 is 13 amino acids long. CDR1 is MNHEY, CDR2 SVGAGI, per germline. This specimen was whole blood, taken in connection with sensitization to the hapten diphenylcyclopropenone (DPC). This clonotype was sampled from a woman aged 25-40 years with alopecia areata. Some clones in this sample may be carry-over from other donors' samples. The J gene is TRBJ1-1, the V gene TRBV6-5, with 9 nucleotides matching TRBD1. CDR3 DNA sequence: TGTGCCAGCAGTGGACAGGGGACAACTGAAGCTTTCTTT. Translating it yields CASSGQGTTEAFF.